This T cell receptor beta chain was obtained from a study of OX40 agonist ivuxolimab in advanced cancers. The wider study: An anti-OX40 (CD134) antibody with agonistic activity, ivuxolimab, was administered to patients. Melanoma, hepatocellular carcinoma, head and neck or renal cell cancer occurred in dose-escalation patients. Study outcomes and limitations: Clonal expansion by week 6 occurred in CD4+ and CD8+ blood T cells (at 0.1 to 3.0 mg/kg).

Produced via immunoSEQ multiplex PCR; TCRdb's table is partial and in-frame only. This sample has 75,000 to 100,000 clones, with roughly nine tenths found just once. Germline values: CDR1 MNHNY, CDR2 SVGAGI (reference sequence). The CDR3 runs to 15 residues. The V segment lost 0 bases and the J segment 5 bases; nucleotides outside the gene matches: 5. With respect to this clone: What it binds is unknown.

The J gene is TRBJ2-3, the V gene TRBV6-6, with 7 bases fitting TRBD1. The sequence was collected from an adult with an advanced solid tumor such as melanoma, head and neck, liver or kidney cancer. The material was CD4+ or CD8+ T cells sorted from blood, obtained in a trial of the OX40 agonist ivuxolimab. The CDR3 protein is CASSYSIAGGDTQYF. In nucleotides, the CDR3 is TGTGCCAGCAGTTACTCGATAGCAGGGGGAGATACGCAGTATTTT.